The 14 T cell receptor beta chains in this list originate from one sample, sequenced in a study of CD4 T cells in relation to SARS-CoV-2 and coronaviruses. Unexposed donor CD4+ T cells date from about 2011-2018, before the COVID-19 pandemic. After less than 11 days of culture, CD4+ T cells were isolated. Their target antigens are unknown. Some clones are missing from TCRdb's copy, which holds only in-frame ones; the method was immunoSEQ multiplex PCR. The data hold around 20,000 clones, with about 70% observed a single time. The sample comprised CD4+ T cells from PBMCs, cultured in vitro. These receptors came from a human donor in good health.

There are a few counts of this clone. The chain joins TRBV2 to TRBJ2-3, with 8 bases lining up with TRBD1. CDR3 length equals 15 residues. CDR1 and CDR2 from the germline V gene are SNHLY and FYNNEI. Trimming took 6 bases from V and 0 from J; bases not matched to a gene: 5. DNA for the CDR3: TGTGCCAGCAGGCTACAGGGGGAGAGCACAGATACGCAGTATTTT. It is translated as CASRLQGESTDTQYF.

This chain uses TRBV6-5 with TRBJ2-5; D remains unclear. The CDR3 consists of 11 residues. Deletions cut 6 bases from V and 5 bases from J, with 7 bases between. The V gene's germline CDR1 is MNHEY and CDR2 SVGAGI. CDR3 residues: CASRGFETQYF. CDR3 sequence (DNA): TGTGCCAGCAGGGGTTTTGAGACCCAGTACTTC.

The chain carries TRBV7-2 and TRBJ2-1, with TRBD2 matching 7 bases. Germline V gives CDR1 SGHTA, CDR2 FQGNSA. The CDR3 has 16 amino acids. With 0 bases clipped from V and 0 bases from J, the junction kept 2 bases outside the gene matches. CDR3 DNA: TGTGCCAGCAGCTTAGCGACGGGGGGCTCCTACAATGAGCAGTTCTTC. It is translated as CASSLATGGSYNEQFF.

V is TRBV7-9 and J is TRBJ1-6, with D unresolved. V was cut by 2 bases and J by 9 bases, with 5 bases left in between. The CDR3 runs to 12 residues. Looked up from germline, CDR1 is SEHNR and CDR2 is FQNEAQ (reference sequence). Here the CDR3 reads CASSLQASPLHF. CDR3 nucleotide sequence: TGTGCCAGCAGCTTACAGGCTTCACCCCTCCACTTT.

This rearrangement joins TRBV7-2 to TRBJ1-2, with D possibly TRBD1 on 5 matching bases. The CDR3 is made up of 14 amino acids. In germline, CDR1 is SGHTA, CDR2 FQGNSA. The germline V and J ends were trimmed by 5 bases and 8 bases, with 18 bases remaining between them. As DNA, the CDR3 is TGTGCCAGCAGCCCCCGGGACTCCCTGCGAGGCTACACCTTC. Translating it yields CASSPRDSLRGYTF.

This clone is a singleton in its sample. The rearrangement links TRBV7-2 to TRBJ2-4, with a tentative D call TRBD2 (6 bases). Trimming removed 3 bases at V and 0 bases at J, with 9 bases between. Germline CDR1 SGHTA, CDR2 FQGNSA. This CDR3 is 15 amino acids long. For the CDR3, the DNA is TGTGCCAGCAGCTTGGGAGCGGGAGCCAAAAACATTCAGTACTTC. Its protein is CASSLGAGAKNIQYF.

The V gene is TRBV7-2, the J gene TRBJ1-1, with D unclear. CDR3 length: 12 residues. The germline gives CDR1 SGHTA, CDR2 FQGNSA. Trimming removed 11 bases at V and 0 bases at J, with 10 bases between. The CDR3 region is CASLVMNTEAFF. The CDR3, as DNA: TGTGCCTCGCTGGTCATGAACACTGAAGCTTTCTTT.

The V and J genes are TRBV4-3 and TRBJ2-7, with TRBD2 matching over 7 bases. V dropped 1 base and J dropped 6; count of bases not matched to a gene: 3. This CDR3 spans 13 amino acids. The germline CDR1 and CDR2 sequences are LGHNA and YSLEER. The CDR3 DNA is TGCGCCAGCAGCCAAGGACTAGCTCTCGAGCAGTACTTC. Translated, it gives CASSQGLALEQYF.

This chain uses TRBV7-8 with TRBJ2-1; TRBD2 aligns across 7 bases. V was pared by 2 bases and J by 2 bases, with 9 bases of the junction left unmatched. CDR3 length: 17 residues. In germline, CDR1 is SGHVS, CDR2 FQNEAQ. The CDR3 region is CASSLLSGGGPYNEQFF. Written as DNA, the CDR3 is TGTGCCAGCAGCTTATTGTCCGGGGGAGGGCCCTACAATGAGCAGTTCTTC. Full variable domain (remainder filled in from reference TRBV7-8 and TRBJ2-1): GAGVSQSPRYKVAKRGQDVALRCDPISGHVSLFWYQQALGQGPEFLTYFQNEAQLDKSGLPSDRFFAERPEGSVSTLKIQRTQQEDSAVYLCASSLLSGGGPYNEQFFGPGTRLTVL.

The rearrangement joins TRBV6-4 to TRBJ2-2; D is uncertain. Germline CDR1 and CDR2: MRHNA and SNTAGT. V lost 2 bases and J 3 bases, leaving 4 bases between the germline ends. This CDR3 contains 13 residues. The CDR3 bases are TGTGCCAGCAGTGACAGGGACACCGGGGAGCTGTTTTTT. Protein sequence: CASSDRDTGELFF.

The chain couples TRBV6-5 to TRBJ2-7, with D perhaps matching TRBD1 (6 bases). Germline CDR1 and CDR2: MNHEY and SVGAGI. The CDR3 contains 14 residues. V was clipped by 6 bases and J by 2 bases, with 14 bases between them. The CDR3 region has the DNA TGTGCCAGCAGACGGCCGGACAGAGCCTACGAGCAGTACTTC. Its protein is CASRRPDRAYEQYF.

This sequence joins TRBV2 and TRBJ2-7, with D uncertain. The CDR3 runs 13 residues. V shed 7 bases and J shed 3 bases, with 13 bases lying between them. Germline loops: CDR1 SNHLY, CDR2 FYNNEI. CDR3 in DNA: TGTGCCAGCAAGGGAATCAGGTACTACGAGCAGTACTTC. Amino acids: CASKGIRYYEQYF.

The chain employs TRBV5-1 and TRBJ2-5, with TRBD2 matching 7 bases. CDR1 and CDR2 (germline): SGHRS, YFSETQ. The CDR3 contains 14 residues. Trimming cost V 6 bases and J 4 bases; bases outside gene matches: 9. The CDR3 DNA reads as TGCGCCAGCACCCATGGGGAGGGCCTAGAGACCCAGTACTTC. Translating it yields CASTHGEGLETQYF.

The chain recombines TRBV6-5 with TRBJ2-7; TRBD2 agrees at 7 bases. Germline-derived CDR1 and CDR2 are MNHEY and SVGAGI. The CDR3 has 12 amino acids. V lost 9 bases to trimming and J lost 4 bases; unmatched junction nucleotides: 6. The DNA for the CDR3 is TGTGCCAGTGAGCGGGGCTTATACGAGCAGTACTTC. It specifies CASERGLYEQYF.